A single sample is the source of the 30 T cell receptor beta chains below, sequenced in a study of type 1 regulatory T cells. For these TCRs, the target antigens are not known. TCRdb re-called the reads with MiXCR, one entry per CDR3 protein. The profile shows about 60,000 distinct CDR3 sequences, around 49% of them singletons. The sample taken for sequencing was cultured non-Tr1 T cells, either the whole culture or a sorted T cell fraction (not recorded which). Every receptor here comes from a human donor in good health.

This clonotype has more than one count but fewer than ten. The chain employs TRBV7-2 and TRBJ2-3, with no clear D. This CDR3 has 12 amino acids. V lost 0 bases and J 6 bases, leaving 4 bases between the germline ends. Germline CDR1 reads SGHTA; CDR2 reads FQGNSA. The CDR3 DNA sequence: TGTGCCAGCAGCTTAGCCGTCGATACGCAGTATTTT. This translates into CASSLAVDTQYF.

This clonotype has more than one count but fewer than ten. The genes are TRBV4-1 and TRBJ1-1, with 8 nucleotides matching TRBD1. Germline CDR1 reads MGHRA; CDR2 reads YSYEKL. After removal of 1 base from V and 1 base from J, the junction contained 5 bases not matched to a gene. This CDR3 spans 16 amino acids. CDR3 bases: TGCGCCAGCAGCCAAGCCTCCGGACAGGGGAACACTGAAGCTTTCTTT. This translates into CASSQASGQGNTEAFF.

The rearrangement joins TRBV7-9 to TRBJ2-7; D remains ambiguous. V shed 1 base and J shed 6 bases, with 13 bases lying between them. The CDR3 totals 14 residues. Germline V gives CDR1 SEHNR, CDR2 FQNEAQ (reference sequence). CDR3 coding DNA: TGTGCCAGCAGCTTAGTAAGGCGTTCACGCGAGCAGTACTTC. Its protein is CASSLVRRSREQYF. Based on the CDR3 plus reference TRBV7-9 and TRBJ2-7, the full variable domain is DTGVSQNPRHKITKRGQNVTFRCDPISEHNRLYWYRQTLGQGPEFLTYFQNEAQLEKSRLLSDRFSAERPKGSFSTLEIQRTEQGDSAMYLCASSLVRRSREQYFGPGTRLTVT.

The chain links TRBV12-3 or TRBV12-4 to TRBJ1-1, with a weak D call TRBD1 (5 bases). Trimming stripped 7 bases from V and 4 bases from J, with 13 bases between. The CDR3 runs 13 residues. CDR3 region: CASTLGGVTEAFF. DNA for the CDR3: TGTGCCAGCACCCTTGGAGGGGTCACTGAAGCTTTCTTT.

This sequence joins TRBV9 and TRBJ2-2; 9 bases agree with TRBD2. V gave up 4 bases and J gave up 1 base; unmatched junction bases: 5. Germline loops: CDR1 SGDLS, CDR2 YYNGEE. This CDR3 contains 16 residues. The CDR3 DNA follows: TGTGCCAGCAGCTTGAAGACTAGCGGGAACACCGGGGAGCTGTTTTTT. This gives the protein CASSLKTSGNTGELFF.

This clonotype has a handful of counts. V usage is TRBV12-3 or TRBV12-4 and J usage is TRBJ2-7, with 9 bases lining up with TRBD1. J lost 5 bases, V lost 8 bases, and 4 bases had no gene match. The CDR3 loop spans 12 amino acids. DNA of the CDR3: TGTGCCAGCGGGGGACAGGGAGACGAGCAGTACTTC. As protein: CASGGQGDEQYF.

Only one count was recorded for this clonotype. The V and J genes are TRBV29-1 and TRBJ1-1, with 7 bases lining up with TRBD1. This CDR3 has 16 residues. The V segment lost 4 bases and the J segment 3 bases; nucleotides outside the gene matches: 14. Germline values: CDR1 SQVTM, CDR2 ANQGSEA. The chain's CDR3 is CSVGGAGGSGYTEAFF. The CDR3 nucleotides read TGCAGCGTTGGGGGGGCAGGGGGTAGCGGTTACACTGAAGCTTTCTTT.

This clonotype was found a few times. The V and J genes are TRBV20-1 and TRBJ2-1, with 12 bases fitting TRBD2. Per the germline V gene, CDR1 is DFQATT and CDR2 is SNEGSKA (reference sequence). J was trimmed by 10 bases and V by 5 bases; bases with no gene match: 9. This CDR3 has 14 residues. CDR3 in DNA: TGCAGTGCTCCCGGACTAGCGGGGACCGCGGAGCAGTTCTTC. Protein: CSAPGLAGTAEQFF.

This clonotype was observed once. The genes are TRBV10-3 and TRBJ1-1; possible D gene TRBD1, 5 bases. The CDR3 spans 16 residues. V was pared by 3 bases and J by 1 base, with 15 bases between. Looked up from germline, CDR1 is ENHRY and CDR2 is SYGVKD. This CDR3 is CAISDGWAGPNTEAFF. The CDR3 DNA reads as TGTGCCATCAGTGATGGCTGGGCAGGGCCGAACACTGAAGCTTTCTTT.

The chain combines TRBV12-2 with TRBJ2-5. TRBV12-2 represents a pseudogene. The CDR3 is 12 amino acids. The CDR3: CASRLYQETQYF. CDR3 in DNA: TGTGCAAGTCGCTTGTACCAAGAGACCCAGTACTTC.

The CDR3 here is CSARPGTVNEKLFF. The CDR3 coding sequence is TGCAGTGCTAGACCCGGGACAGTTAACGAAAAACTGTTTTTT. This chain joins TRBV20-1 and TRBJ1-4, with 7 bases identical to TRBD1. V trimming: 2 bases; J trimming: 8 bases; junction bases outside the gene matches: 8. The CDR3 length is 14 residues. CDR1 and CDR2 from the germline V gene are DFQATT and SNEGSKA (reference sequence).

The CDR3 loop is CASRALRENEQFF. In DNA, the CDR3 is TGCGCCAGCAGGGCTTTGAGGGAAAATGAGCAGTTCTTC. This sequence joins TRBV5-1 and TRBJ2-1, with a tentative D call TRBD2 (5 bases). This CDR3 contains 13 residues. The V gene lost 5 bases and the J gene lost 7 bases, with 13 bases spanning the gap. Germline V gene data show CDR1 as SGHRS and CDR2 as YFSETQ.

The chain recombines TRBV6-5 with TRBJ1-6; D gene ambiguous. Per the germline V gene, CDR1 is MNHEY and CDR2 is SVGAGI. Deletions cut 10 bases from V and 0 bases from J, with 10 bases between. This CDR3 is 14 amino acids long. CDR3 sequence (DNA): TGTGCCACCCGAGCCAGCTCCTATAATTCACCCCTCCACTTT. Its protein product is CATRASSYNSPLHF.

CDR3 nucleotide sequence: TGTGCCAGCAGTTTCGGGGGCGCTGCTTCACCCCTCCACTTT. Residues: CASSFGGAASPLHF. This rearrangement joins TRBV12-3 or TRBV12-4 to TRBJ1-6; TRBD1 is a possible D gene (6 bases). The V end lost 3 bases, the J end lost 9 bases, and 12 bases lay between the germline ends. This CDR3 is built from 14 residues.

There are a few counts of this clonotype. The chain employs TRBV4-1 and TRBJ2-5, with 7 bases that match TRBD2. Germline loops: CDR1 MGHRA, CDR2 YSYEKL. The CDR3 has 15 amino acids. The trim removed 1 base at V and 5 bases at J, leaving 7 bases unmatched. CDR3 residues: CASSQVGGGVETQYF. CDR3 nucleotides: TGCGCCAGCAGCCAAGTGGGGGGGGGAGTTGAGACCCAGTACTTC.

This sequence joins TRBV20-1 and TRBJ2-5; 9 bases fit TRBD2. The CDR3 runs 13 residues. Looked up from germline, CDR1 is DFQATT and CDR2 is SNEGSKA (reference sequence). The CDR3 DNA sequence: TGCAGCAGGCCGGGACTAGCCCAAGAGACCCAGTACTTC. Residues: CSRPGLAQETQYF.

The CDR3 DNA reads as TGTGCCAGCAGGAAGGTAAACACTGAAGCTTTCTTT. Translated: CASRKVNTEAFF. The rearrangement links TRBV2 to TRBJ1-1; D unresolved. V was shortened by 6 bases and J by 2 bases, with 7 bases between the two germline ends. In germline, CDR1 is SNHLY, CDR2 FYNNEI. This CDR3 comprises 12 residues.

This clonotype was seen repeatedly, ten times or more. The CDR3 loop is CAWSVRDRVTAGYGYTF. The CDR3 DNA sequence: TGTGCCTGGAGTGTCCGGGACAGGGTAACCGCGGGGTATGGCTACACCTTC. The V call is TRBV30, the J call TRBJ1-2; TRBD1 matches 9 bases. Unmatched junction bases numbered 13, after V lost 0 bases and J lost 5 bases. CDR3 length: 17 residues. Looked up from germline, CDR1 is GTSNPN and CDR2 is SVGIG (reference sequence).

The chain combines TRBV7-8 with TRBJ2-7, with D possibly being TRBD1 (6 bases). The CDR3 is 12 amino acids. Trimming cost V 8 bases and J 1 base, with 9 bases left between them. Germline V gene lookup returns CDR1 SGHVS and CDR2 FQNEAQ. CDR3: CASGGQSYEQYF. The CDR3, as DNA: TGTGCCAGCGGGGGACAATCCTACGAGCAGTACTTC.

In this sample, this clonotype turned up once. The chain carries TRBV18 and TRBJ2-1; D unresolved. CDR1 is KGHSH and CDR2 is LQKENI in the germline V gene. This CDR3 has 14 residues. V was pared by 1 base and J by 9 bases, with 13 bases between. The CDR3 DNA reads TGTGCCAGCTCACCACAGCACGCTACGGGTGAGCAGTTCTTC. Its translation is CASSPQHATGEQFF.

This sequence joins TRBV20-1 and TRBJ1-3, with D perhaps matching TRBD1 (5 bases). Per germline, CDR1 DFQATT and CDR2 SNEGSKA (reference sequence). The CDR3 has 16 residues. The V end lost 5 bases, the J end lost 0 bases, and 17 bases lay between the germline ends. The CDR3 here is CSARRQDSFSGNTIYF. In DNA, the CDR3 is TGCAGTGCTCGACGCCAAGACAGTTTCTCTGGAAACACCATATATTTT.

The chain employs TRBV5-1 and TRBJ1-6; perhaps TRBD1 as D (6 bases). Germline CDR1 and CDR2: SGHRS and YFSETQ. There are 17 residues in the CDR3. Trimming took 0 bases from V and 7 from J, leaving 17 bases between them. The CDR3 region has the DNA TGCGCCAGCAGCTTGGGTACTGGGGGGCTCGTCAATTCACCCCTCCACTTT. Protein: CASSLGTGGLVNSPLHF.

The chain links TRBV6-1 to TRBJ1-5; 7 positions match TRBD1. V shed 7 bases, J shed 6 bases, and the junction held 9 bases outside the gene matches. This CDR3 is built from 14 residues. Germline V gene lookup returns CDR1 MNHNS and CDR2 SASEGT. The CDR3 protein is CASTRDSLFQPQHF. The CDR3 nucleotides are TGTGCCAGCACCCGGGACAGTCTGTTTCAGCCCCAGCATTTT.

The chain is built from TRBV5-4 and TRBJ2-5; D is perhaps TRBD2 (6 bases). V was clipped by 4 bases and J by 0 bases, with 19 bases between them. CDR1 SGHNT and CDR2 YYREEE come from the germline V gene (reference sequence). The CDR3 runs to 17 residues. CDR3 sequence: CASSTEGPGRYQETQYF. CDR3 DNA sequence: TGTGCCAGCAGCACGGAGGGGCCAGGGAGGTACCAAGAGACCCAGTACTTC.

This rearrangement joins TRBV4-2 to TRBJ2-7; TRBD2 matches 11 bases. Germline assignment: CDR1 LGHNA and CDR2 YNFKEQ. This CDR3 region has 19 residues. Germline trimming cut 0 bases from V and 0 bases from J; bases unmatched to any gene: 10. The CDR3 DNA sequence: TGTGCCAGCAGCCAAGAGACTTCTGGGGGGACTAGCGGCTCCTACGAGCAGTACTTC. This sequence encodes CASSQETSGGTSGSYEQYF.

Of note for this clonotype: This CDR3 is missing its conserved last phenylalanine or tryptophan, likely due to a read error. This rearrangement joins TRBV7-2 to TRBJ2-1; D is possibly TRBD2 (5 bases). The CDR3 length is 16 residues. V was clipped by 7 bases and J by 0 bases, with 16 bases between them. Germline CDR1 reads SGHTA; CDR2 reads FQGNSA. The CDR3 spells CASTLRVGSSYNEQFV. CDR3 coding DNA: TGTGCCAGCACCCTCCGGGTAGGGAGCTCCTACAATGAGCAGTTCGTC.

V and J are TRBV28 and TRBJ2-1, with 11 bases identical to TRBD2. The CDR3 is made up of 15 amino acids. J was trimmed by 5 bases and V by 8 bases; bases with no gene match: 8. Germline assignment: CDR1 MDHEN and CDR2 SYDVKM. DNA of the CDR3: TGTGCCAGCGGTAGCGGGGGGGCCATCGACAATGAGCAGTTCTTC. Translation: CASGSGGAIDNEQFF.

The rearrangement joins TRBV7-2 to TRBJ1-5; 7 nucleotides match TRBD1. The germline CDR1 and CDR2 sequences are SGHTA and FQGNSA. The CDR3 contains 17 residues. V lost 4 bases and J lost 0; bases outside the gene matches: 9. CDR3 residues: CASSYRTGDYSNQPQHF. CDR3 coding DNA: TGTGCCAGCAGCTACAGGACAGGCGATTATAGCAATCAGCCCCAGCATTTT. Filled out from reference TRBV7-2 and TRBJ1-5, the complete variable domain reads GAGVSQSPSNKVTEKGKDVELRCDPISGHTALYWYRQSLGQGLEFLIYFQGNSAPDKSGLPSDRFSAERTGGSVSTLTIQRTQQEDSAVYLCASSYRTGDYSNQPQHFGDGTRLSIL.

The chain is built from TRBV7-6 and TRBJ2-1; 11 bases fit TRBD2. Trimming removed 5 bases from V and 3 bases from J; junction bases left unmatched: 6. The CDR3 covers 16 residues. CDR1 and CDR2 (germline): SGHVS, FNYEAQ. The CDR3: CASSPLTSGDYNEQFF. In nucleotides, the CDR3 is TGTGCCAGCAGCCCATTGACTAGCGGGGACTACAATGAGCAGTTCTTC.

The chain joins TRBV5-6 to TRBJ1-1; D uncertain. The germline gives CDR1 SGHDT, CDR2 YYEEEE. Deletions cut 0 bases from V and 1 base from J, with 7 bases between. The CDR3 sequence is 14 residues long. CDR3 amino acids: CASSLVQRNTEAFF. CDR3 bases: TGTGCCAGCAGCTTGGTCCAGCGGAACACTGAAGCTTTCTTT.